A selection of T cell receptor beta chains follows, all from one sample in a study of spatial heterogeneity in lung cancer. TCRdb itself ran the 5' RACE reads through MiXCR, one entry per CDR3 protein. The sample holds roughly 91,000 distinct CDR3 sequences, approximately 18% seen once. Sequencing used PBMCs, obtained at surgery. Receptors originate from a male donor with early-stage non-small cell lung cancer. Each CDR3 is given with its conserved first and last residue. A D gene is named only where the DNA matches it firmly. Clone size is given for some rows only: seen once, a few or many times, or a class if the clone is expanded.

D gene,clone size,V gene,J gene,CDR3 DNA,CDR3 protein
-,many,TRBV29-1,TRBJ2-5,TGCAGCGCCAGGACATCCCCCGCGGGAGAGACCCAGTACTTC,CSARTSPAGETQYF
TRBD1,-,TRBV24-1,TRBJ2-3,TGTGCCACCAGTGATTTAGGCAGGGGGCAGTTCACAGATACGCAGTATTTT,CATSDLGRGQFTDTQYF
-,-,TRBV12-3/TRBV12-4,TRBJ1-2,TGTGCCAGCACCACAGGGAACTATGGCTACACCTTC,CASTTGNYGYTF
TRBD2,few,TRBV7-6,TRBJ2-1,TGTGCCAGCAGCGGGACTAGCGCCTCCCATGAGCAGTTCTTC,CASSGTSASHEQFF
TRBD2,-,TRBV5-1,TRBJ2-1,TGCGCCAGCAGCGCGGGGGGGCCCCACAATGAGCAGTTCTTC,CASSAGGPHNEQFF
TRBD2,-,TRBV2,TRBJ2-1,TGTGCCAGCAGAGAGCGGGAGGGGTACAATGAGCAGTTCTTC,CASREREGYNEQFF
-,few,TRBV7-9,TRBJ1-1,TGTGCCAGCAGCTTAGCGCTGTCAGCCATAGAAGCTTTCTTT,CASSLALSAIEAFF
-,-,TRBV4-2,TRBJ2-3,TGTGCCAGCAGCCAAGCATCGACAGTAGGCACAGATACGCAGTATTTT,CASSQASTVGTDTQYF
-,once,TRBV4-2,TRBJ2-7,TGTGCCAGCAGCCAAGATCAGGCGGTGGACGAGCAGTACTTC,CASSQDQAVDEQYF
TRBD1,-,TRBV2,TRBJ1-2,TGTGCCAGCAACCTGGGACAGGCTCTCAACTATGGCTACACCTTC,CASNLGQALNYGYTF
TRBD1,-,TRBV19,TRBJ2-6,TGTGCCAGTTCAGGGGGCGCTGCGGTCTCTGGGGCCAACGTCCTGACTTTC,CASSGGAAVSGANVLTF
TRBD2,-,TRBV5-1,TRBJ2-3,TGCGCCAGCAGCGGGACTAGCGGAACCCATAGCACAGATACGCAGTATTTT,CASSGTSGTHSTDTQYF
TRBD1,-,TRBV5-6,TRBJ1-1,TGTGCCAGCACCCTGAGGACAGGGGTGAACACTGAAGCTTTCTTT,CASTLRTGVNTEAFF
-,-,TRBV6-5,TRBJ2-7,TGTGCCAGCAGTCCACGGACGGTCAACGAGCAGTACTTC,CASSPRTVNEQYF
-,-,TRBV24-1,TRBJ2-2,TGTGCCACCAGTGATTTAAGGAACACCGGGGAGCTGTTTTTT,CATSDLRNTGELFF
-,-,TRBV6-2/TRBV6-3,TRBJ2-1,TGTGCCAGCAGTTACTCGAAACAGACTCCCTACAATGAGCAGTTCTTC,CASSYSKQTPYNEQFF
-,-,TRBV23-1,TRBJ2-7,TGCGCCAGCAGTCAATCGGTTTACGCTTCTTCCTACGAGCAGTACTTC,CASSQSVYASSYEQYF
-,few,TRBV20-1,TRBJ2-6,TGCAGTGCTAGAGACTGGGGTGGCTCTGGGGCCAACGTCCTGACTTTC,CSARDWGGSGANVLTF
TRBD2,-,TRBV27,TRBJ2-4,TGTGCCAGCAGCAAGACTAGCGGCAAAAACATTCAGTACTTC,CASSKTSGKNIQYF
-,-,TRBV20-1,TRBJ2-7,TGCAGTGCTAGGGGACGGCCTGGCGAGCAGTACTTC,CSARGRPGEQYF
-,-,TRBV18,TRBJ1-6,TGTGCCAGCTCACACGAAAATTCACCCCTCCACTTT,CASSHENSPLHF
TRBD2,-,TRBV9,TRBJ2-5,TGTGCCAGCAGCGTAGGGGCTAGCGGGGGGAACCAAGAGACCCAGTACTTC,CASSVGASGGNQETQYF
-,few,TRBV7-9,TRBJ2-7,TGTGCCAGCAGCTTCGGGTCAGCCTCCTACGAGCAGTACTTC,CASSFGSASYEQYF
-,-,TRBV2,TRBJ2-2,TGTGCCAGCAGCGCCGGAGCGGCACTCGGGGAGCTGTTTTTT,CASSAGAALGELFF
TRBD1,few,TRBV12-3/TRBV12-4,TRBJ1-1,TGTGCCAGCAGTTTGTTGGGGACAGGGCACACTGAAGCTTTCTTT,CASSLLGTGHTEAFF
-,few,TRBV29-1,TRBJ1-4,TGCAGCGTTGACGCAGGCGGTAAACTGTTTTTT,CSVDAGGKLFF
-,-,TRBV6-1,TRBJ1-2,TGTGCCAGCAGGGACCTCCAGGGCCCCTCTCTTGGCTACACCTTC,CASRDLQGPSLGYTF
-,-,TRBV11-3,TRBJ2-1,TGTGCCAGCAGCTTAGATCCGGGAACAGGATACAATGAGCAGTTCTTC,CASSLDPGTGYNEQFF
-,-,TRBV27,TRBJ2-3,TGTGCCAGCAGTGCCGGGACTCTCTTTAGCACAGATACGCAGTATTTT,CASSAGTLFSTDTQYF
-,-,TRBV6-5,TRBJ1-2,TGTGCCAGCAGTTACTCGCCAGATAACTATGGCTACACCTTC,CASSYSPDNYGYTF
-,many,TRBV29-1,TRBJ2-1,TGCAGCGTGGGAGGGGGGCGCGATGAGCAGTTCTTC,CSVGGGRDEQFF
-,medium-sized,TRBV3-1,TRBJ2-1,TGTGCCAGCAGCGCGGGGACCAATGAGCAGTTCTTC,CASSAGTNEQFF
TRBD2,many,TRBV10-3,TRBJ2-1,TGTGCCATCCTGAGGACTAGCGGGAGCTCCTACAATGAGCAGTTCTTC,CAILRTSGSSYNEQFF
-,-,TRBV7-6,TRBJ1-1,TGTGCCAGCAGCGCTAGTCTAGGCCTCACTGAAGCTTTCTTT,CASSASLGLTEAFF
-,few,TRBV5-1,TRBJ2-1,TGCGCCAGCAGCTTGCGGGCAGGGGCCCAATCAGGAGAGCAGTTCTTC,CASSLRAGAQSGEQFF
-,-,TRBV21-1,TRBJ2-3,TGTGCCAGCAGCAGGAGGACGGGCACAGATACGCAGTATTTT,CASSRRTGTDTQYF
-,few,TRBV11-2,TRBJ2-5,TGTGCCAGCAGCTTAGGGGTCCGCGGGGAGACCCAGTACTTC,CASSLGVRGETQYF
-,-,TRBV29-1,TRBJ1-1,TGCAGCGTGACCGTCGGTGGTGGCACTGAAGCTTTCTTT,CSVTVGGGTEAFF
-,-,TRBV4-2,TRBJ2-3,TGTGCCAGCAGCCTATACTACAGGGTTACAGATACGCAGTATTTT,CASSLYYRVTDTQYF
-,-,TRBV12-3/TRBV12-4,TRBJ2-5,TGTGCCAGCAGCCCGGACCAAGAGACCCAGTACTTC,CASSPDQETQYF
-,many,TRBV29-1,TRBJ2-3,TGCAGCGTTCGGCCTCCCTCAGATACGCAGTATTTT,CSVRPPSDTQYF
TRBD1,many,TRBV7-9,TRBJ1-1,TGTGCCAGCAGCCAGGACAGGGGCAGCGGGGCTTTCTTT,CASSQDRGSGAFF
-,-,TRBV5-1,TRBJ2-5,TGCGCCAGCAGCTGGGAGCCACACTCAAAAGAGACCCAGTACTTC,CASSWEPHSKETQYF
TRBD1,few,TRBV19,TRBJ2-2,TGTGCCAGTAGTATAGTACAGGGGGCGAACACCGGGGAGCTGTTTTTT,CASSIVQGANTGELFF
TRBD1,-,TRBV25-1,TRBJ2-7,TGTGCCAGTGAGGGGGACAGGGGACTCGAGCAGTACTTC,CASEGDRGLEQYF
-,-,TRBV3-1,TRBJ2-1,TGTGCCAGCAGCCAGTCGGGCGGGGCCTCCTACAATGAGCAGTTCTTC,CASSQSGGASYNEQFF
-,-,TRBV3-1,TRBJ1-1,TGTGCCAGCAGCCAAGAAAGGCGAGCTTTCTTT,CASSQERRAFF
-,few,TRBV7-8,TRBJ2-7,TGTGCCAGCAGCTTAATGGAACAGGGTCCCTACGAGCAGTACTTC,CASSLMEQGPYEQYF
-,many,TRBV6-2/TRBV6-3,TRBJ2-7,TGTGCCAGCAGTTACGCCCCTGGACCCCTAGCGTACGAGCAGTACTTC,CASSYAPGPLAYEQYF
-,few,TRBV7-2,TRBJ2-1,TGTGCCAGCAGCTTACATCTCGGGGGACAGATTTACAATGAGCAGTTCTTC,CASSLHLGGQIYNEQFF
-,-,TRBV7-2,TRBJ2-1,TGTGCCAGCAGCTTAGCGCTAGCGCCGTTCAATGAGCAGTTCTTC,CASSLALAPFNEQFF